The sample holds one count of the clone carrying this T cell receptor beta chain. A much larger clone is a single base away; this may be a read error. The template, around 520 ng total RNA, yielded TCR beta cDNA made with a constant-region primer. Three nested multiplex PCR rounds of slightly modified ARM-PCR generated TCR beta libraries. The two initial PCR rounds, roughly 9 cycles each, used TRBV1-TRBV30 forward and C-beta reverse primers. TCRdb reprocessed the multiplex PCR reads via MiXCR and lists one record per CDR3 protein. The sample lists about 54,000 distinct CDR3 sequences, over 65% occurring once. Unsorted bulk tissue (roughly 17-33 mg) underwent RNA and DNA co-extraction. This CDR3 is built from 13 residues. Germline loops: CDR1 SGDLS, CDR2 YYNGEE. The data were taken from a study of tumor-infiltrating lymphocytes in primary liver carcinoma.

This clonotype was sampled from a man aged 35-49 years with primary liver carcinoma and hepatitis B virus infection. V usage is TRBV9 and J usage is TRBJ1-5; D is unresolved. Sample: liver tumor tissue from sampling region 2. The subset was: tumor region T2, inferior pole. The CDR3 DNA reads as TGTGCCAACAGCGTAGTGGAGGGACAGCCCCAGCATTTT. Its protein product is CANSVVEGQPQHF.